A selection of T cell receptor beta chains follows, all from one sample in a study of shared clonotypes between healthy human individuals. The protocol was immunoSEQ multiplex PCR, while the TCRdb copy is restricted to in-frame clones and leaves out a portion. The data show under 2,500,000 clones, approximately 95% seen once. Sequencing was done on a sample of naive CD4+ T cells sorted from blood. The receptors were gathered from a man aged 18 to 30 in good health. The CDR3 runs from the conserved cysteine through the conserved F or W.

TRBV7-2	TRBJ2-3	CASSLSGSGGTDTQYF
TRBV30	TRBJ1-4	CAWSDTGGGGLFF
TRBV11-2	TRBJ2-7	CASSLVTWTSEQYF
TRBV5-6	TRBJ1-2	CASSLAIGGYTF
TRBV19	TRBJ2-1	CASSRTSGTYYNEQFF
TRBV5-1	TRBJ1-4	CASSLGGDNEKLFF
TRBV20-1	TRBJ2-1	CSARVDSQFF
TRBV6-5	TRBJ1-1	CASSQGVVNTEAFF
TRBV2	TRBJ1-6	CASSEESFLNRHGLGSPLHF
TRBV5-1	TRBJ1-2	CASSYGTDLSNYGYTF
TRBV19	TRBJ1-5	CASSRGEQPQHF
TRBV6-5	TRBJ2-2	CASSYSSKAGELFF
TRBV28	TRBJ1-3	CASSPGGINSGNTIYF
TRBV10-3	TRBJ2-7	CAISESDRTYYEQYF
TRBV30	TRBJ1-5	CAWSYRVGQPQHF
TRBV9	TRBJ2-1	CASSVGGPSSYNEQFF
TRBV6-6	TRBJ2-7	CASSSPRLSDYEQYF
TRBV18	TRBJ2-1	CASSPGAPISNEQFF
TRBV2	TRBJ2-5	CASGRGAETQYF
TRBV4-1	TRBJ1-2	CASSQGQGTNYGYTF
TRBV7-9	TRBJ2-5	CATRKGYPGQGRETQYF
TRBV5-4	TRBJ2-3	CASSTGLAGDTDTQYF
TRBV5-4	TRBJ1-1	CASSLTGQGNTEAFF
TRBV18	TRBJ1-4	CASSLVGQDEKLFF
TRBV10-1	TRBJ2-2	CASSESRGISGELFF
TRBV30	TRBJ1-1	CAWSGDTEAFF
TRBV2	TRBJ2-2	CASRSPGRNTGELFF